Sequencing of this T cell receptor beta chain was carried out in a study of human T cells and chemical hapten exposure. The starting material, unfractionated whole blood, was used for total RNA extraction. Each cDNA molecule in the library carried unique molecular identifiers. TCRdb re-called the reads with MiXCR, one entry per CDR3 protein. The sample has 100,000 to 150,000 distinct CDR3 sequences, 8.5% to 9% seen once. This clonotype was counted ten times or more. The sequencing sample was made of whole blood. This clonotype originated in a human donor in good health. Some clones in this sample may be carry-over from other donors' samples.

CDR3 sequence: CASSFTAGGKETQYF. The CDR3 nucleotides are TGTGCCAGCAGCTTCACAGCGGGGGGGAAGGAGACCCAGTACTTC. The chain recombines TRBV7-2 with TRBJ2-5, with TRBD2 identical over 10 bases. Trimming removed 3 bases from V and 5 bases from J; junction bases left unmatched: 6. The CDR3 loop spans 15 amino acids. Germline assignment: CDR1 SGHTA and CDR2 FQGNSA.